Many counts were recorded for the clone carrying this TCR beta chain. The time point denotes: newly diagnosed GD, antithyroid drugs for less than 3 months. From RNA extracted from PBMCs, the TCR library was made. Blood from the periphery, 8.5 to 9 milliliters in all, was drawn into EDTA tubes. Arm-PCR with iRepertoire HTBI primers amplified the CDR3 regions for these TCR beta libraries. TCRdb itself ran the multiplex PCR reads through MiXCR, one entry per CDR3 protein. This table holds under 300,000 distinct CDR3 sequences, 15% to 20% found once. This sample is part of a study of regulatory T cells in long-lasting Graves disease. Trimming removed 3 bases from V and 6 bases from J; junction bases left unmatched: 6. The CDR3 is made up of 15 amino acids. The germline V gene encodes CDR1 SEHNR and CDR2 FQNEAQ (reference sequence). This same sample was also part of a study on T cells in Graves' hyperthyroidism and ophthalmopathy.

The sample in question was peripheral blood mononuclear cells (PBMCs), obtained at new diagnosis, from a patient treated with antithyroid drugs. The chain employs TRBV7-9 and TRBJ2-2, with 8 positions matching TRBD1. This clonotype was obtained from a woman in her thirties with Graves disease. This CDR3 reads CASSFGAGGSGELFF. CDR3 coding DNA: TGTGCCAGCAGCTTCGGCGCAGGGGGCTCCGGGGAGCTGTTTTTT.